What follows describes a single T cell receptor beta chain. The data are from a study of cytomegalovirus exposure and HLA in healthy donors. The CDR3 is made up of 12 amino acids. Germline-derived CDR1 and CDR2 are WNHNN and SYGVQD (reference sequence). V was trimmed by 3 bases and J by 9 bases, leaving 10 bases between them. Vbeta (60) and Jbeta (13) primers were used in the PCR. The table came from immunoSEQ multiplex PCR; TCRdb's copy has only in-frame clones and leaves some out. The table records some 170,000 clones, roughly 76% of them present only once. Specimen: PBMCs. The source is a man aged 55-75 years in good health and CMV-seronegative. The chain carries TRBV10-1 and TRBJ2-3, with no clear D. This CDR3 is CASSDFDSTQYF. The CDR3 coding sequence is TGCGCCAGCAGTGATTTCGACTCGACGCAGTATTTT.